This is a list of T cell receptor beta chains from one sample in a study of persistence of HIV-infected CD4 T cells. Some clones are missing from TCRdb's copy, which holds only in-frame ones; the method was immunoSEQ multiplex PCR. The sample holds fewer than 45,000 clones, about 87% seen once. Their recognized antigens are unknown. The specimen was CD4+ T cells sorted from PBMCs after approximately 19-hour stimulation, collected from a patient who received antiretroviral therapy. The receptors derive from an adult woman with HIV who was CMV-seropositive. CDR3s include the opening cysteine and the closing phenylalanine or tryptophan. The order of the fields is clone size, J gene, V gene, D gene, CDR3 DNA, CDR3 protein. The D gene is left open where the match is weak. Expanded clones are given a class, and other clones once, few, many or no size at all.

abundance: NA
j_gene: TRBJ1-5
v_gene: TRBV5-4
d_gene: TRBD1
CDR3nt: TGTGCCAGCAGCATACAGGGGAATCAGCCCCAGCATTTT
CDR3aa: CASSIQGNQPQHF

abundance: once
j_gene: TRBJ2-3
v_gene: TRBV7-2
d_gene: TRBD2
CDR3nt: TGTGCCAGCAGCTGGGCCGGGACTAGCGGCACAGATACGCAGTATTTT
CDR3aa: CASSWAGTSGTDTQYF

abundance: NA
j_gene: TRBJ1-2
v_gene: TRBV24-1
d_gene: NA
CDR3nt: TGTGCCACCAGTGACCGTAACAGGGCTCAATTCACCTTC
CDR3aa: CATSDRNRAQFTF

abundance: once
j_gene: TRBJ2-5
v_gene: TRBV10-3
d_gene: TRBD1
CDR3nt: TGTGCCATCAGTGGGGGACAGGGGGATGGTGAGACCCAGTACTTC
CDR3aa: CAISGGQGDGETQYF

abundance: NA
j_gene: TRBJ1-1
v_gene: TRBV6-1
d_gene: TRBD1
CDR3nt: TGTGCCAGCAGTGACTCAGGGGGTACTGAAGCTTTCTTT
CDR3aa: CASSDSGGTEAFF

abundance: NA
j_gene: TRBJ2-2
v_gene: TRBV6-5
d_gene: NA
CDR3nt: TGTGCCAGCAAGAGGAACGCCGGGGAGCTGTTTTTT
CDR3aa: CASKRNAGELFF

abundance: NA
j_gene: TRBJ1-4
v_gene: TRBV6-5
d_gene: TRBD1
CDR3nt: TGTGCCAGCAGTTACAGGACAGGAATTAATGAAAAACTGTTTTTT
CDR3aa: CASSYRTGINEKLFF

abundance: NA
j_gene: TRBJ2-1
v_gene: TRBV24-1
d_gene: NA
CDR3nt: TGTGCCACCAGTCGGCCCGGGACACACGGTGAGCAGTTCTTC
CDR3aa: CATSRPGTHGEQFF

abundance: NA
j_gene: TRBJ1-4
v_gene: TRBV28
d_gene: TRBD1
CDR3nt: TGTGCCACCACTTCTGAGGGTCAGGGGGGGAATGAAAAACTGTTTTTT
CDR3aa: CATTSEGQGGNEKLFF

abundance: NA
j_gene: TRBJ2-2
v_gene: TRBV7-3
d_gene: NA
CDR3nt: TGTGCCAGCAGCCCGTTGGGCAGGGTACTTGAAACCGGGGAGCTGTTTTTT
CDR3aa: CASSPLGRVLETGELFF

abundance: NA
j_gene: TRBJ1-2
v_gene: TRBV28
d_gene: NA
CDR3nt: TGTGCCAGCTTCAAGTGGGGCACCAGTACCTTC
CDR3aa: CASFKWGTSTF

abundance: few
j_gene: TRBJ2-1
v_gene: TRBV9
d_gene: NA
CDR3nt: TGTGCCAGCAGCGTAGCTACAGGGTTCACAGATGAGCAGTTCTTC
CDR3aa: CASSVATGFTDEQFF

abundance: NA
j_gene: TRBJ1-4
v_gene: TRBV5-4
d_gene: NA
CDR3nt: TGTGCCAGCAGCTGGGGACGGACTACAGCTAATGAAAAACTGTTTTTT
CDR3aa: CASSWGRTTANEKLFF

abundance: few
j_gene: TRBJ1-5
v_gene: TRBV2
d_gene: TRBD1
CDR3nt: TGTGCCAGCAGTGTGGGACAGGGGGGCAATCAGCCCCAGCATTTT
CDR3aa: CASSVGQGGNQPQHF

abundance: few
j_gene: TRBJ2-3
v_gene: TRBV3-1/TRBV3-2
d_gene: NA
CDR3nt: TGTGCCAGCAGCCAAGCCCGAGGTGGGGTAGGAGGTACGCAGTATTTT
CDR3aa: CASSQARGGVGGTQYF

abundance: NA
j_gene: TRBJ2-3
v_gene: TRBV29-1
d_gene: TRBD2
CDR3nt: TGCAGCGCCGGGACTAGCGGGGGGGGTGATACGCAGTATTTT
CDR3aa: CSAGTSGGGDTQYF

abundance: NA
j_gene: TRBJ1-1
v_gene: TRBV7-2
d_gene: NA
CDR3nt: TGTGCCAGCAGCAGACTCGGGGCCCTCCCAACCTCCATGAACACTGAAGCTTTCTTT
CDR3aa: CASSRLGALPTSMNTEAFF

abundance: NA
j_gene: TRBJ1-2
v_gene: TRBV24-1
d_gene: TRBD1
CDR3nt: TGTGCCACCAGGGGTCGGACAGGGAGTAACTATGGCTACACCTTC
CDR3aa: CATRGRTGSNYGYTF

abundance: NA
j_gene: TRBJ1-1
v_gene: TRBV5-1
d_gene: NA
CDR3nt: TGCGCCAGCAGCTTGGAAGGGGGGGTCGGCACTGAAGCTTTCTTT
CDR3aa: CASSLEGGVGTEAFF

abundance: once
j_gene: TRBJ2-2
v_gene: TRBV9
d_gene: NA
CDR3nt: TGTGCCAGCAGTGCGTCCTTTACCCCCGGGGAGCTGTTTTTT
CDR3aa: CASSASFTPGELFF

abundance: NA
j_gene: TRBJ2-2
v_gene: TRBV23-1
d_gene: NA
CDR3nt: TGCGCCAGCAGTCAATGCTCTGCTCTGGGCAGCCAGACCGGGGAGCTGTTTTTT
CDR3aa: CASSQCSALGSQTGELFF

abundance: NA
j_gene: TRBJ1-6
v_gene: TRBV6-5
d_gene: NA
CDR3nt: TGTGCCAGCAGTTACTCCCCAGGGACTAATTCACCCCTCCACTTT
CDR3aa: CASSYSPGTNSPLHF

abundance: NA
j_gene: TRBJ1-1
v_gene: TRBV30
d_gene: NA
CDR3nt: TGTGCCTGGAGTGTATGGGGAACTGAAGCTTTCTTT
CDR3aa: CAWSVWGTEAFF

abundance: NA
j_gene: TRBJ1-5
v_gene: TRBV5-4
d_gene: NA
CDR3nt: TGTGCCACGTCGACGGGGGACAATCAGCCCCAGCATTTT
CDR3aa: CATSTGDNQPQHF

abundance: NA
j_gene: TRBJ2-5
v_gene: TRBV5-1
d_gene: NA
CDR3nt: TGCGCCAGCAGCCCCTCGACTCAAAAAGAGACCCAGTACTTC
CDR3aa: CASSPSTQKETQYF

abundance: NA
j_gene: TRBJ2-1
v_gene: TRBV5-1
d_gene: TRBD2
CDR3nt: TGCGCCAGCAGCTCCTCAGCGGGGGAGGAGGAGGAGCAGTTCTTC
CDR3aa: CASSSSAGEEEEQFF

abundance: once
j_gene: TRBJ2-1
v_gene: TRBV6-5
d_gene: NA
CDR3nt: TGTGCCAGCAAGGTTGGGCGGGACACATACAATGAGCAGTTCTTC
CDR3aa: CASKVGRDTYNEQFF

abundance: NA
j_gene: TRBJ2-1
v_gene: TRBV9
d_gene: NA
CDR3nt: TGTGCCAGCAGCCTTACGGCAGGCTCGGGTGAGCAGTTCTTC
CDR3aa: CASSLTAGSGEQFF

abundance: NA
j_gene: TRBJ1-6
v_gene: TRBV21-1
d_gene: NA
CDR3nt: TGTGCCAGCAGCCCTCCGACACCGGATAATTCACCCCTCCACTTT
CDR3aa: CASSPPTPDNSPLHF

abundance: NA
j_gene: TRBJ1-1
v_gene: TRBV7-9
d_gene: NA
CDR3nt: TGTGCCAGCAGTTCCAACGAGGGGGAAGCTTTCTTT
CDR3aa: CASSSNEGEAFF

abundance: NA
j_gene: TRBJ2-3
v_gene: TRBV7-3
d_gene: TRBD2
CDR3nt: TGTGCCAGCAGCCCTGGGACTAGCGGGGCGGATACGCAGTATTTT
CDR3aa: CASSPGTSGADTQYF

abundance: NA
j_gene: TRBJ2-5
v_gene: TRBV5-4
d_gene: NA
CDR3nt: TGTGCCAGCAAGAGCCGAGGAGAAGAGACCCAGTACTTC
CDR3aa: CASKSRGEETQYF

abundance: NA
j_gene: TRBJ2-1
v_gene: TRBV24-1
d_gene: TRBD1
CDR3nt: TGTGCCACCAGTGAGTCGGGACAGGGTTACAATGAGCAGTTCTTC
CDR3aa: CATSESGQGYNEQFF

abundance: NA
j_gene: TRBJ1-5
v_gene: TRBV19
d_gene: NA
CDR3nt: TGTGCCAGTAGTGCCTACAGGGACCAGCCCCAGCATTTT
CDR3aa: CASSAYRDQPQHF

abundance: few
j_gene: TRBJ1-2
v_gene: TRBV19
d_gene: NA
CDR3nt: TGTGCCAGTAGTACTACGGGGGTTAATGGCTACACCTTC
CDR3aa: CASSTTGVNGYTF

abundance: NA
j_gene: TRBJ2-1
v_gene: TRBV27
d_gene: NA
CDR3nt: TGTGCCAGCAGTTTAATCCGTTCAGACCCACGATACAATGAGCAGTTCTTC
CDR3aa: CASSLIRSDPRYNEQFF

abundance: NA
j_gene: TRBJ1-6
v_gene: TRBV3-1/TRBV3-2
d_gene: NA
CDR3nt: TGTGCCAGCAGCCAATATAAAATGGGATCATCACCCCTCCACTTT
CDR3aa: CASSQYKMGSSPLHF

abundance: NA
j_gene: TRBJ2-7
v_gene: TRBV5-6
d_gene: NA
CDR3nt: TGTGCCAGCAGCTGGTGGGGGCCCTACGAGCAGTACTTC
CDR3aa: CASSWWGPYEQYF

abundance: NA
j_gene: TRBJ1-4
v_gene: TRBV30
d_gene: TRBD1
CDR3nt: TGTGCCTGGAGGGCGACAGGGGGTACTGAAAAACTGTTTTTT
CDR3aa: CAWRATGGTEKLFF

abundance: NA
j_gene: TRBJ1-3
v_gene: TRBV15
d_gene: NA
CDR3nt: TGTGCCACCAGCAGAGATGCACAGGGCGGTGGAAACACCATATATTTT
CDR3aa: CATSRDAQGGGNTIYF

abundance: NA
j_gene: TRBJ1-3
v_gene: TRBV10-1
d_gene: NA
CDR3nt: TGCGCCAGCAGTGAGTCGGGAATCCGGGACGGCGGAAACACCATATATTTT
CDR3aa: CASSESGIRDGGNTIYF

abundance: NA
j_gene: TRBJ1-3
v_gene: TRBV2
d_gene: NA
CDR3nt: TGTGCCAGCAGGAGGGCTTTCTCTGGAAACACCATATATTTT
CDR3aa: CASRRAFSGNTIYF

abundance: NA
j_gene: TRBJ2-7
v_gene: TRBV12-3/TRBV12-4
d_gene: TRBD1
CDR3nt: TGTGCCAGCAGTCGGACAGGGACCTACGAGCAGTACTTC
CDR3aa: CASSRTGTYEQYF